This T cell receptor (beta chain) comes out of a study of prognosis after radiotherapy for stage I lung cancer. Study in general: No significant progression was observed in 15 patients, whereas a few developed distant metastases a median of approximately seven months after radiotherapy.

Genomic DNA yielded TCR beta CDR3, amplified by two-round multiplex PCR. Initially, in first-round PCR, primers specific to each TRBV and TRBJ gene were used. In the second PCR round, amplification relied on universal primers. MiXCR, applied by TCRdb to the multiplex PCR reads, yields one record per CDR3 protein. The profile shows 25,000 to 35,000 distinct CDR3 sequences, about half of them singletons. The V gene lost 4 bases and the J gene lost 6 bases, with 11 bases spanning the gap. Germline-derived CDR1 and CDR2 are SGHTA and FQGTGA. CDR3 size: 13 residues. Study findings and constraints: Median unique TCR clones dropped from around 10,000 to 6,900 after stereotactic body radiation therapy.

This clonotype was detected ten times or more. Its specificity is not known. This TCR was sampled from a donor of 50 years or more with non-small cell lung cancer. The V and J genes are TRBV7-3 and TRBJ2-3, with D unresolved. The sample in question was PBMCs, obtained before or after stereotactic body radiation therapy (not recorded which). For the CDR3, the DNA is TGTGCCAGCAGCTCCAATCAAGGGGATACGCAGTATTTT. This gives the protein CASSSNQGDTQYF.